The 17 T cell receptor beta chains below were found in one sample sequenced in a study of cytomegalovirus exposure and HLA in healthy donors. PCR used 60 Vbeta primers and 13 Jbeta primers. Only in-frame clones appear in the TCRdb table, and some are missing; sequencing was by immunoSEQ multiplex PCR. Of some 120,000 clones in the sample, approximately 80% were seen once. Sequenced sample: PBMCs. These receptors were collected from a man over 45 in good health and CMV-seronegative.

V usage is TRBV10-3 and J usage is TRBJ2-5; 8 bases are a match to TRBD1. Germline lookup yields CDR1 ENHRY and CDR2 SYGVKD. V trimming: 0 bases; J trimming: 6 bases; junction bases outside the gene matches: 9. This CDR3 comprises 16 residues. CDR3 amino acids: CAISESRAGGAKTQYF. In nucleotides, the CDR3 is TGTGCCATCAGTGAGTCGAGGGCAGGGGGCGCGAAGACCCAGTACTTC.

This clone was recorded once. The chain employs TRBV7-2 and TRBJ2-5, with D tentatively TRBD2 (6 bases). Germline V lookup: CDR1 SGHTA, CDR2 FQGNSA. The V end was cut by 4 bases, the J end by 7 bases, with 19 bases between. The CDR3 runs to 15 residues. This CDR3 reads CASSSEGRRRGTQYF. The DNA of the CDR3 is TGTGCCAGCAGCTCCGAGGGACGGAGGAGGGGGACCCAGTACTTC.

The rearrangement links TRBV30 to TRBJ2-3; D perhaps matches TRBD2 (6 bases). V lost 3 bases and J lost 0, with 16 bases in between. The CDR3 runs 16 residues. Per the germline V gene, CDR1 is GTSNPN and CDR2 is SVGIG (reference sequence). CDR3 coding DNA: TGTGCCTGGAGCGTCGGGGGTCCTGCTAGCACAGATACGCAGTATTTT. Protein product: CAWSVGGPASTDTQYF.

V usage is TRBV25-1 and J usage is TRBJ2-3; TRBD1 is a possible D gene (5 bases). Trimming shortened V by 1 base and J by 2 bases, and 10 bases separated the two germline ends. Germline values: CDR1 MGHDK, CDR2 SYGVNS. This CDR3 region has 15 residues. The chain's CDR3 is CASSESGSYTDTQYF. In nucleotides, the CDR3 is TGTGCCAGCAGTGAATCAGGGTCCTACACAGATACGCAGTATTTT.

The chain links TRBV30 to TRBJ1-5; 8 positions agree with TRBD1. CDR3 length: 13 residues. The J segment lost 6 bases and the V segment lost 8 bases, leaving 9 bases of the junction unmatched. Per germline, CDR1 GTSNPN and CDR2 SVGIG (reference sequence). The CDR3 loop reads CAIDRGTGQPQHF. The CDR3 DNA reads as TGTGCCATCGACAGGGGCACCGGTCAGCCCCAGCATTTT. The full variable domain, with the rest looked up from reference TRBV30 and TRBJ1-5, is SQTIHQWPATLVQPVGSPLSLECTVEGTSNPNLYWYRQAAGRGLQLLFYSVGIGQISSEVPQNLSASRPQDRQFILSSKKLLLSDSGFYLCAIDRGTGQPQHFGDGTRLSIL.

CDR3 nucleotides: TGCGCCAGCAGCGCCAGACCCGGGACAGACTCTGGAAACACCATATATTTT. The encoded protein is CASSARPGTDSGNTIYF. The rearrangement uses TRBV5-1 and TRBJ1-3, with TRBD1 identical over 7 bases. Germline CDR1 and CDR2: SGHRS and YFSETQ. The V segment lost 4 bases and the J segment 0 bases; nucleotides outside the gene matches: 10. The CDR3 runs 17 residues.

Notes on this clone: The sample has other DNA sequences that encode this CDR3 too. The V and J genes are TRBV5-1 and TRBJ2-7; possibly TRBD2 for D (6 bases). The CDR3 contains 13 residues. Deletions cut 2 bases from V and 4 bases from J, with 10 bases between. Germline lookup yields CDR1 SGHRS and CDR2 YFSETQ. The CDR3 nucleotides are TGCGCCAGCAGCTTTGCGGGGAGGTACGAGCAGTACTTC. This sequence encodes CASSFAGRYEQYF.

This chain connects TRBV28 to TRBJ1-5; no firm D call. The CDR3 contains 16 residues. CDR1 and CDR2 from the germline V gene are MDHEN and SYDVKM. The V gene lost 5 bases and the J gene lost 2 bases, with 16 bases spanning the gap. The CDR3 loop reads CASSIDRGFRNQPQHF. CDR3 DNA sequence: TGTGCCAGCAGTATAGACCGCGGATTCCGCAATCAGCCCCAGCATTTT.

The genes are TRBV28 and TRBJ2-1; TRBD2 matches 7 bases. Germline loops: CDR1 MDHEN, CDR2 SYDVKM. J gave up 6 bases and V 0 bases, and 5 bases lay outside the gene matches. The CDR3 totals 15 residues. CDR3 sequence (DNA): TGTGCCAGCAGTTTATGGGGAGGGCGGGGCAATGAGCAGTTCTTC. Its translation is CASSLWGGRGNEQFF.

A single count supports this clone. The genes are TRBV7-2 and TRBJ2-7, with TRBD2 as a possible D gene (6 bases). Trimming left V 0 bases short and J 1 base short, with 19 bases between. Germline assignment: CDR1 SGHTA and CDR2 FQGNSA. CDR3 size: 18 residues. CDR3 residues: CASSLAAGGAGRSYEQYF. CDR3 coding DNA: TGTGCCAGCAGCTTAGCAGCCGGAGGGGCGGGCCGATCCTACGAGCAGTACTTC.

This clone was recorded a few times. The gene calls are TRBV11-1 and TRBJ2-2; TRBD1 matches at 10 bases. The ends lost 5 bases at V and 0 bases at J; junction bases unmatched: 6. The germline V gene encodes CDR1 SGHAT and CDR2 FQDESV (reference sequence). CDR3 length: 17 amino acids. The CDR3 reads CASSRTGGLANTGELFF. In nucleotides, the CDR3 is TGTGCCAGCAGCCGGACAGGGGGACTTGCGAACACCGGGGAGCTGTTTTTT.

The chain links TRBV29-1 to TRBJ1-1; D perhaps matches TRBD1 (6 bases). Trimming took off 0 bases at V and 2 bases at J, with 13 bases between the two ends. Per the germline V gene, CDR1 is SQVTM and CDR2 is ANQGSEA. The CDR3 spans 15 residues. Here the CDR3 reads CSVEEGTGLNTEAFF. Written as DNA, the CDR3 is TGCAGCGTTGAAGAAGGAACAGGGCTTAACACTGAAGCTTTCTTT.

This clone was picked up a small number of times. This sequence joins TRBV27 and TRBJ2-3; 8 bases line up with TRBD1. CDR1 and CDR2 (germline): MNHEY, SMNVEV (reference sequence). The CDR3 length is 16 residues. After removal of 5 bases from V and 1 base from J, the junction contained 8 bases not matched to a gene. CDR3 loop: CASSPQGAIGTDTQYF. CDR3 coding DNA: TGTGCCAGCAGTCCTCAGGGGGCGATCGGCACAGATACGCAGTATTTT.

The CDR3, as DNA: TGTGCCAGCAGTTTGCAGGGCAATCAGCCCCAGCATTTT. It specifies CASSLQGNQPQHF. The chain combines TRBV27 with TRBJ1-5, with unresolved D. CDR1 and CDR2 (germline): MNHEY, SMNVEV (reference sequence). Trimming took off 3 bases at V and 2 bases at J, with 5 bases between the two ends. This CDR3 contains 13 residues.

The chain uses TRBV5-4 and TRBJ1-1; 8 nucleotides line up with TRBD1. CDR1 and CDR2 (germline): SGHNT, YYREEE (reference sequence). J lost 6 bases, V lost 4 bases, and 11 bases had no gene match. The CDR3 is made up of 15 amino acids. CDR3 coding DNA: TGTGCCAGCAGCGGGCAAACAGGGGGGAATTCTGAAGCTTTCTTT. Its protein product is CASSGQTGGNSEAFF.

CDR3 in amino acids: CASSLGHDMPVDTQYF. For the CDR3, the DNA is TGTGCCAGCAGCTTAGGTCACGACATGCCGGTAGATACGCAGTATTTT. The rearrangement joins TRBV11-1 to TRBJ2-3; D not certain. CDR3 length: 16 residues. Trimming removed 1 base at V and 5 bases at J, with 16 bases between. The germline CDR1 and CDR2 sequences are SGHAT and FQDESV (reference sequence).

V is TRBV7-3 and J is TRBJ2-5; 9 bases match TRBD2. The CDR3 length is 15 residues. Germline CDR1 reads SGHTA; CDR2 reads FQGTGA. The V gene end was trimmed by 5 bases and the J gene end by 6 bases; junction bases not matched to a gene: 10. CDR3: CASSPGAGGPKTQYF. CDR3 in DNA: TGTGCCAGCAGCCCCGGGGCGGGGGGGCCAAAGACCCAGTACTTC. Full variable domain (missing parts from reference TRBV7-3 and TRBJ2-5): GAGVSQTPSNKVTEKGKYVELRCDPISGHTALYWYRQSLGQGPEFLIYFQGTGAADDSGLPNDRFFAVRPEGSVSTLKIQRTERGDSAVYLCASSPGAGGPKTQYFGPGTRLLVL.